This T cell receptor (beta chain) derives from a study of T cell responses to AZD1222 COVID-19 vaccine. Study-wide context: Second-dose intervals of approximately 4 or approximately 12 weeks were pooled. Notes on the study in general: White British donors predominated, females outnumbered males, and clonal diversity was possibly underestimated. Receipt of two AZD1222 doses was followed by a rise in Spike-specific TCR breadth and depth. Researchers took repertoire samples only after the peak T cell response had come.

Worth noting for this clone: As yet, its antigen is unknown.

The CDR3 spans 14 residues. V was shortened by 5 bases and J by 0 bases, with 11 bases between the two germline ends. Germline CDR1 is SGHDN and CDR2 is FVKESK. Produced via immunoSEQ multiplex PCR; TCRdb's table is partial and in-frame only. This sample carries about 150,000 clones, roughly 87% of them seen once, and the ten largest clones take about 5%. Sequenced here: peripheral blood, sampled on day 0 of AZD1222 vaccination. The sequence was collected from an adult in good health. V is TRBV14 and J is TRBJ2-7; TRBD1 is a possible D gene (6 bases). The chain's CDR3 is CASSITGTSYEQYF. DNA of the CDR3: TGTGCCAGCAGCATTACAGGGACCTCCTACGAGCAGTACTTC.